These 5 T cell receptor beta chains came from one sample sequenced in a study of shared clonotypes between healthy human individuals. TCRdb's table, derived via immunoSEQ multiplex PCR, lists solely in-frame clones and lacks some. The data show about 2.2 million clones, approximately 92% seen once. In the naive CD8 group, cells lacked CD45RO and were positively selected for CCR7, so terminally differentiated effector memory CD45RA+ cells were left out. Specimen: naive CD8+ T cells from PBMCs. These receptors all come from a man in his late teens or twenties in good health. Some clones in this sample may be carry-over from other donors' samples.

The rearrangement joins TRBV7-9 to TRBJ2-2; TRBD1 or TRBD2 may be the D gene (5 bases each). CDR3 size: 14 residues. Trimming took off 3 bases at V and 8 bases at J, with 13 bases between the two ends. Germline CDR1 SEHNR, CDR2 FQNEAQ (reference sequence). CDR3 in DNA: TGTGCCAGCAGCTTTGGCCGGGACCGGGGGGAGCTGTTTTTT. This sequence encodes CASSFGRDRGELFF.

The chain employs TRBV2 and TRBJ2-1; no clear D. Trimming shortened V by 4 bases and J by 4 bases, and 8 bases separated the two germline ends. Per the germline V gene, CDR1 is SNHLY and CDR2 is FYNNEI. The CDR3 spans 13 residues. The DNA for the CDR3 is TGTGCCAGCAGTGGTGCAGATTACAATGAGCAGTTCTTC. Its protein product is CASSGADYNEQFF.

This chain uses TRBV7-9 with TRBJ2-2; maybe TRBD2 (6 bases). V gave up 5 bases and J gave up 3 bases, with 10 bases separating them. This CDR3 spans 14 amino acids. The V gene's germline CDR1 is SEHNR and CDR2 FQNEAQ (reference sequence). The DNA of the CDR3 is TGTGCCAGCAGCGCTAGCGAAGACACCGGGGAGCTGTTTTTT. This codes for CASSASEDTGELFF.

This rearrangement joins TRBV7-8 to TRBJ1-2; D not resolved. The CDR3 loop spans 14 amino acids. Looked up from germline, CDR1 is SGHVS and CDR2 is FQNEAQ. The V end lost 5 bases, the J end lost 4 bases, and 14 bases lay between the germline ends. The CDR3 loop is CASSPAASGYGYTF. The CDR3 DNA sequence: TGTGCCAGCAGCCCTGCTGCGTCTGGCTATGGCTACACCTTC.

The count of this clone is one. This chain links TRBV15 with TRBJ2-7; the match to TRBD1 covers 11 bases. The CDR3 runs to 16 residues. The V and J ends lost 8 bases and 7 bases, in that order; junction bases with no gene match: 16. Looked up from germline, CDR1 is LNHNV and CDR2 is YYDKDF (reference sequence). As DNA, the CDR3 is TGTGCCACCCGGGACGCCTGGGGGACAGGGGGAAAAGAGCAGTACTTC. Translated, it gives CATRDAWGTGGKEQYF. The complete variable domain, with remaining parts taken from reference TRBV15 and TRBJ2-7, reads DAMVIQNPRYQVTQFGKPVTLSCSQTLNHNVMYWYQQKSSQAPKLLFHYYDKDFNNEADTPDNFQSRRPNTSFCFLDIRSPGLGDTAMYLCATRDAWGTGGKEQYFGPGTRLTVT.